This section outlines one TCR beta chain sequence together with its context. Its target is not known. Template switching with 5'RACE generated the TCR cDNA and added a universal primer site and UMIs. Each CDR3 protein is one row after TCRdb ran MiXCR on the 5' RACE reads. Found here are around 600,000 distinct CDR3 sequences, 10% to 15% of them singletons; the top ten hold just under 15%. This sample stems from a study of T cells after yellow fever vaccination. Study-level points and caveats: Post-booster repertoires again held most primary-vaccination clones (roughly 96% CD4, roughly 88% CD8). Weaker, the secondary response peaked sooner, at day 5 versus 15. The appearance of a small share of clonotypes in both CD4 and CD8 compartments was observed.

The CDR3 spans 13 residues. The V gene lost 5 bases and the J gene lost 11 bases, with 18 bases spanning the gap. Germline V gene lookup returns CDR1 SEHNR and CDR2 FQNEAQ (reference sequence). Source: PBMCs, taken on the day of the yellow fever booster vaccination. The chain couples TRBV7-9 to TRBJ1-2, with a tentative D call TRBD1 (5 bases). The TCR comes from a man aged 25 to 40 who received the YFV17D yellow fever vaccine. The CDR3 DNA reads TGTGCCAGCAGCCCCCAGCGGCAGGGCCCTTACACCTTC. Protein sequence: CASSPQRQGPYTF.